The sequence of this T cell receptor (beta chain) was determined in a study of T cells after posttransplantation cyclophosphamide. Regarding the study as a whole: Later post-transplant blood repertoires were often dominated by donor CD8+ memory clones. TRB overlap between skin or GI tissue T cells and blood was limited.

This clone was detected once. Antigen unknown. The repertoire was sequenced with immunoSEQ multiplex PCR; TCRdb's copy has only in-frame clones and lacks some. The sample carries around 47,000 clones, 85% to 95% recorded once. Losses at the gene ends were 6 bases for V and 1 base for J; bases not matched to a gene: 8. The CDR3 length is 15 residues. Germline CDR1 MNHEY, CDR2 SMNVEV (reference sequence). The sequenced material came from PBMCs. This chain joins TRBV27 and TRBJ1-1, with 7 positions matching TRBD1. The origin of this receptor is a woman in her 30s in good health and a related stem cell transplant donor. CDR3 sequence: CASRPMGTANTEAFF. CDR3 in DNA: TGTGCCAGCAGGCCAATGGGGACAGCGAACACTGAAGCTTTCTTT.